This TCR beta chain appears in the sequencing data of a study of immune cell composition in non-small cell lung cancer. The CDR3 extends over 15 amino acids. The V and J ends lost 4 bases and 6 bases respectively, with 18 bases between them. Looked up from germline, CDR1 is KGHSH and CDR2 is LQKENI. Points on this clone: Antigen specificity is unknown.

TCRdb's table, derived via immunoSEQ multiplex PCR, lists solely in-frame clones and lacks some. Of about 6,800 clones listed, 84% are singletons. Normal lung was sampled as far from the tumour as possible, at least 3 cm. Study conclusions and caveats: Tumour TCR-beta clonality showed no significant link to smoking pack-years. TIL tumour reactivity correlated with maximal tumour-associated clone frequency in adenocarcinoma. It was not proven that tumour-reactive clones equal dominant tumour-associated clones. About 80% of squamous and around 34% of adenocarcinoma cases had tumour-associated clones >0.5%.

The receptor comes from a human donor with non-small cell lung cancer. The genes are TRBV18 and TRBJ1-1; D possibly corresponds to TRBD1 (5 bases). The material sequenced was non-adjacent lung tissue. The CDR3 DNA is TGTGCCAGCTCACTCTCCATAGGACAAAGCGCTGAAGCTTTCTTT. Protein sequence: CASSLSIGQSAEAFF.